The 21 T cell receptor beta chains below all came from one sample that was sequenced in a study of T cells after yellow fever vaccination. TCRdb processed the 5' RACE reads anew with MiXCR; each CDR3 protein has one entry. Of some 500,000 distinct CDR3 sequences in the sample, about 13% are singletons; the top ten hold about 14%. The source material was PBMCs, sampled on the day of the yellow fever booster vaccination. The receptors come from a man aged 25-45 years who received the YFV17D yellow fever vaccine.

This chain connects TRBV6-2 or TRBV6-3 to TRBJ2-7, with 7 positions matching TRBD1. The ends lost 9 bases at V and 2 bases at J; junction bases unmatched: 7. The CDR3 is made up of 13 amino acids. The germline CDR1 and CDR2 sequences are MNHEY and SVGEGT. The CDR3 DNA reads as TGTGCCAGTTCTAACAGGGGCGCCTACGAGCAGTACTTC. Residues: CASSNRGAYEQYF.

This clonotype occurred a few times. This chain connects TRBV18 to TRBJ2-2, with TRBD1 identical over 7 bases. The CDR3 spans 15 residues. Germline CDR1 and CDR2: KGHSH and LQKENI. The V and J ends lost 3 bases and 2 bases, in that order; junction bases with no gene match: 3. The DNA of the CDR3 is TGTGCCAGCTCACCGGGACAGATCAACACCGGGGAGCTGTTTTTT. Translated: CASSPGQINTGELFF.

This chain links TRBV29-1 with TRBJ2-3, with unresolved D. Trimming left V 4 bases short and J 1 base short, with 9 bases between. The CDR3 sequence is 13 residues long. Looked up from germline, CDR1 is SQVTM and CDR2 is ANQGSEA. The chain's CDR3 is CSVGLAGTDTQYF. CDR3 bases: TGCAGCGTTGGTCTGGCGGGCACAGATACGCAGTATTTT.

This clonotype came up a few times. The chain combines TRBV27 with TRBJ2-3; D may be TRBD1 (6 bases). CDR1 is MNHEY and CDR2 is SMNVEV in the germline V gene (reference sequence). V shed 8 bases and J shed 0 bases, with 21 bases lying between them. The CDR3 spans 17 residues. The CDR3 loop is CASLSWGGDISTDTQYF. The CDR3 coding sequence is TGTGCCAGCCTCTCCTGGGGTGGGGACATTAGCACAGATACGCAGTATTTT.

This clonotype has only a few counts. J is TRBJ2-1 and V is TRBV19, with D uncertain. Germline V CDR1 and CDR2: LNHDA, SQIVND (reference sequence). V lost 0 bases and J lost 4, with 4 bases in between. CDR3 length: 13 amino acids. Here the CDR3 reads CASSIDGYNEQFF. The CDR3 region has the DNA TGTGCCAGTAGTATAGACGGATACAATGAGCAGTTCTTC.

This clonotype occurred a few times. The chain combines TRBV6-6 with TRBJ2-7; 7 bases are shared with TRBD1. V shed 2 bases, J shed 12 bases, and the junction held 4 bases outside the gene matches. The CDR3 length is 11 residues. Looked up from germline, CDR1 is MNHNY and CDR2 is SVGAGI (reference sequence). CDR3 DNA sequence: TGTGCCAGCAGTTACGGACAGGCGGCGTACTTC. Protein: CASSYGQAAYF.

The rearrangement uses TRBV20-1 and TRBJ2-3, with unresolved D. CDR3 length: 11 residues. In germline, CDR1 is DFQATT, CDR2 SNEGSKA (reference sequence). The CDR3 DNA reads as TGCACCCTTGCCTTGGGAGATACGCAGTATTTT. It is translated as CTLALGDTQYF.

This clonotype came up many times. The genes are TRBV5-1 and TRBJ2-7; perhaps TRBD1 as D (6 bases). Trimming removed 3 bases from V and 3 bases from J, with 16 bases in between. The CDR3 extends over 15 amino acids. Germline assignment: CDR1 SGHRS and CDR2 YFSETQ. The CDR3 sequence is CASSSGHTLGYEQYF. Written as DNA, the CDR3 is TGCGCCAGCAGCTCGGGACACACCCTCGGCTACGAGCAGTACTTC.

The sample holds a few counts of this clonotype. V usage is TRBV27 and J usage is TRBJ2-1; D unresolved. The CDR3 runs to 16 residues. Trimming shortened V by 1 base and J by 0 bases, and 10 bases separated the two germline ends. CDR1 is MNHEY and CDR2 is SMNVEV in the germline V gene (reference sequence). The CDR3, as DNA: TGTGCCAGCAGTTTATTTTTACTGTCCTCCTACAATGAGCAGTTCTTC. Translating it yields CASSLFLLSSYNEQFF.

V and J are TRBV4-3 and TRBJ2-3; 9 nucleotides line up with TRBD1. Germline-derived CDR1 and CDR2 are LGHNA and YSLEER. The CDR3 runs to 16 residues. Losses at the gene ends were 4 bases for V and 4 bases for J; bases not matched to a gene: 9. The CDR3: CASSPGQGGNSDTQYF. CDR3 sequence (DNA): TGCGCCAGCAGCCCGGGACAGGGAGGAAATTCAGATACGCAGTATTTT.

This clonotype was seen only a few times. The V gene is TRBV20-1, the J gene TRBJ2-7; 9 bases agree with TRBD2. Germline lookup yields CDR1 DFQATT and CDR2 SNEGSKA (reference sequence). J gave up 5 bases and V 0 bases, and 17 bases lay outside the gene matches. This CDR3 spans 18 amino acids. The DNA of the CDR3 is TGCAGTGCTAGAGATCAAGCGGGAGGCCCCTTGGTTTGGCACGAGCAGTACTTC. Amino acids: CSARDQAGGPLVWHEQYF.

The V and J genes are TRBV7-2 and TRBJ2-7; tentative D call: TRBD2 (5 bases). The germline V and J ends were trimmed by 3 bases and 2 bases, with 20 bases remaining between them. The CDR3 length is 17 residues. Germline V lookup: CDR1 SGHTA, CDR2 FQGNSA. The CDR3 reads CASSFGVRSGVTYEQYF. The CDR3 DNA follows: TGTGCCAGCAGCTTTGGAGTCCGGTCCGGGGTTACCTACGAGCAGTACTTC.

This clonotype came up a few times. This chain connects TRBV7-6 to TRBJ2-1; 8 bases map to TRBD1. The ends lost 0 bases at V and 8 bases at J; junction bases unmatched: 3. The CDR3 consists of 14 residues. CDR1 is SGHVS and CDR2 is FNYEAQ in the germline V gene. The CDR3 reads CASSLAQGVDEQFF. The CDR3 DNA sequence: TGTGCCAGCAGCTTAGCACAGGGGGTCGATGAGCAGTTCTTC.

This clonotype was seen a few times. The chain combines TRBV20-1 with TRBJ2-1; a possible D gene is TRBD2 (6 bases). The CDR3 is 15 residues long. V lost 3 bases and J lost 3, with 15 bases in between. Germline V gene sequence: CDR1 DFQATT, CDR2 SNEGSKA (reference sequence). For the CDR3, the DNA is TGCAGTGCTAGGCCGGTACTAGCTGTCTACAATGAGCAGTTCTTC. This encodes CSARPVLAVYNEQFF.

The sample holds a few counts of this clonotype. The CDR3 loop reads CASSLDSAQVQFF. The CDR3 bases are TGTGCCAGCAGCTTGGACAGCGCCCAGGTGCAGTTCTTC. The J gene is TRBJ2-1, the V gene TRBV5-8; D remains unclear. This CDR3 contains 13 residues. The V gene lost 0 bases and the J gene lost 12 bases, with 13 bases spanning the gap. In germline, CDR1 is SGHTS, CDR2 YDEGEE.

The J gene is TRBJ2-1, the V gene TRBV20-1, with TRBD2 matching 10 bases. The ends lost 6 bases at V and 0 bases at J; junction bases unmatched: 8. In germline, CDR1 is DFQATT, CDR2 SNEGSKA (reference sequence). This CDR3 is 16 amino acids long. The CDR3 region has the DNA TGCAGTGCATCAGGACTAGCGGCAAGCTCCTACAATGAGCAGTTCTTC. Its translation is CSASGLAASSYNEQFF.

This clonotype was detected a few times. The chain has TRBV10-3 and TRBJ2-1; D is uncertain. Germline V gene lookup returns CDR1 ENHRY and CDR2 SYGVKD. V was pared by 0 bases and J by 0 bases, with 9 bases between. The CDR3 spans 16 residues. The CDR3 DNA sequence: TGTGCCATCAGTGAGTCACTACCCCTCTCCTACAATGAGCAGTTCTTC. Protein: CAISESLPLSYNEQFF.

This clonotype appeared a few times. The V and J genes are TRBV29-1 and TRBJ2-7; 10 bases line up with TRBD1. Germline lookup yields CDR1 SQVTM and CDR2 ANQGSEA. V was pared by 7 bases and J by 2 bases, with 5 bases of the junction left unmatched. This CDR3 is built from 13 residues. CDR3 amino acids: CSEGQGKPYEQYF. The CDR3 bases are TGCAGCGAGGGACAGGGGAAACCCTACGAGCAGTACTTC.

This clonotype was observed a few times. The chain carries TRBV20-1 and TRBJ1-5; 11 bases align to TRBD1. The CDR3 length is 12 residues. Germline values: CDR1 DFQATT, CDR2 SNEGSKA (reference sequence). The ends lost 8 bases at V and 6 bases at J; junction bases unmatched: 3. CDR3 residues: CSRGQGGQPQHF. The CDR3 nucleotides are TGCAGTAGGGGACAGGGGGGTCAGCCCCAGCATTTT.

The sample holds a few counts of this clonotype. V is TRBV12-5 and J is TRBJ2-7; 12 bases map to TRBD2. Germline CDR1 reads LGHNT; CDR2 reads FRNRAP. The CDR3 contains 17 residues. V lost 1 base, J lost 3 bases, and 7 bases stayed unmatched. CDR3 nucleotide sequence: TGTGCTAGTGGTTTGGGACTAGCGGGAGTACCGGTCTACGAGCAGTACTTC. Protein: CASGLGLAGVPVYEQYF.

This clonotype has a handful of counts. The chain employs TRBV27 and TRBJ2-7; 11 nucleotides line up with TRBD1. The CDR3 runs 15 residues. The V gene end was trimmed by 4 bases and the J gene end by 5 bases; junction bases not matched to a gene: 7. Germline V gene lookup returns CDR1 MNHEY and CDR2 SMNVEV (reference sequence). The CDR3 nucleotides read TGTGCCAGCAGTTCCCTCCGGACAGGGGGCGACGAGCAGTACTTC. The encoded protein is CASSSLRTGGDEQYF.